This entry lists 28 T cell receptor beta chains sequenced from one sample in a study of blood T cell repertoires in COVID-19. Assay: immunoSEQ multiplex PCR; the TCRdb copy retains only in-frame clones and omits some. The table lists 71,000 or so clones, roughly 80% of them singletons. The specimen sequenced was peripheral blood. These receptors all stem from a man between 65 and 85 years old with acute or convalescent COVID-19.

V gene TRBV9 combines with J gene TRBJ1-2; 8 bases agree with TRBD1. The J segment lost 6 bases and the V segment lost 3 bases, leaving 10 bases of the junction unmatched. This CDR3 spans 15 amino acids. Germline values: CDR1 SGDLS, CDR2 YYNGEE. The DNA for the CDR3 is TGTGCCAGCAGCGGCCGGGACAGGAGATGGGATGGCTACACCTTC. As protein: CASSGRDRRWDGYTF.

The chain uses TRBV24-1 and TRBJ2-2, with 7 nucleotides matching TRBD1. The CDR3 totals 16 residues. The V and J ends lost 3 bases and 9 bases, in that order; junction bases with no gene match: 12. CDR1 is KGHDR and CDR2 is SFDVKD in the germline V gene. CDR3 amino acids: CATSDDIDRDDRELFF. In nucleotides, the CDR3 is TGTGCCACCAGTGATGACATCGACAGGGATGATCGGGAGCTGTTTTTT.

The chain recombines TRBV27 with TRBJ1-1, with D possibly matching TRBD1 (5 bases). Trimming took off 5 bases at V and 7 bases at J, with 14 bases between the two ends. This CDR3 region has 13 residues. Per the germline V gene, CDR1 is MNHEY and CDR2 is SMNVEV (reference sequence). CDR3 in DNA: TGTGCCAGCAGTCAAAGGGGAAGTGGTGAAGCTTTCTTT. This translates into CASSQRGSGEAFF.

The count of this clone is one. The rearrangement joins TRBV19 to TRBJ1-1, with 7 bases aligning to TRBD1. The V and J ends lost 5 bases and 1 base, in that order; junction bases with no gene match: 10. This CDR3 has 16 amino acids. Germline V gene sequence: CDR1 LNHDA, CDR2 SQIVND (reference sequence). The CDR3 DNA sequence: TGTGCCAGTAGTGCGGAACAGGGGACCCCGAACACTGAAGCTTTCTTT. It specifies CASSAEQGTPNTEAFF.

The chain carries TRBV6-5 and TRBJ1-3; D gene ambiguous. Trimming stripped 0 bases from V and 4 bases from J, with 10 bases between. Looked up from germline, CDR1 is MNHEY and CDR2 is SVGAGI. The CDR3 spans 15 residues. The CDR3 sequence: CASSYSRGLGNTIYF. The CDR3 nucleotides are TGTGCCAGCAGTTACTCGAGAGGGCTGGGAAACACCATATATTTT.

This chain joins TRBV19 and TRBJ1-6; D unresolved. The CDR3 is 15 residues long. The germline V and J ends were trimmed by 5 bases and 10 bases, with 18 bases remaining between them. The germline V gene has CDR1 LNHDA and CDR2 SQIVND (reference sequence). The CDR3: CASSPDSPHWSPLHF. The CDR3 bases are TGTGCCAGTAGTCCGGACTCACCTCACTGGTCACCCCTCCACTTT. The complete variable domain, with remaining parts taken from reference TRBV19 and TRBJ1-6, reads DGGITQSPKYLFRKEGQNVTLSCEQNLNHDAMYWYRQDPGQGLRLIYYSQIVNDFQKGDIAEGYSVSREKKESFPLTVTSAQKNPTAFYLCASSPDSPHWSPLHFGNGTRLTVT.

The chain has TRBV5-1 and TRBJ2-3; a possible D gene is TRBD2 (6 bases). V lost 0 bases, J lost 0 bases, and 11 bases lay in between. CDR3 length equals 16 residues. Germline V gives CDR1 SGHRS, CDR2 YFSETQ. The CDR3 region has the DNA TGCGCCAGCAGCTTGGCCAATGCGGGAAGCACAGATACGCAGTATTTT. It yields the protein CASSLANAGSTDTQYF.

The sample holds one count of this clone. The genes are TRBV19 and TRBJ2-5, with TRBD1 identical over 8 bases. V shed 0 bases and J 5 bases; nucleotides not matched to a gene: 11. This CDR3 contains 17 residues. Germline V gives CDR1 LNHDA, CDR2 SQIVND (reference sequence). CDR3 in amino acids: CASSIDLRTGIGETQYF. In DNA form, the CDR3 reads TGTGCCAGTAGTATAGATCTTAGGACAGGGATCGGGGAGACCCAGTACTTC.

A few counts support this clone. CDR3 bases: TGTGCCAGCAGCTTACCTCAACACCCCGGGGAGCTGTTTTTT. It translates to CASSLPQHPGELFF. The V call is TRBV7-3, the J call TRBJ2-2; no definite D call. The CDR3 spans 14 residues. Trimming removed 2 bases from V and 6 bases from J, with 10 bases in between. The germline V gene encodes CDR1 SGHTA and CDR2 FQGTGA. The whole variable domain, filled in from reference TRBV7-3 and TRBJ2-2, reads GAGVSQTPSNKVTEKGKYVELRCDPISGHTALYWYRQSLGQGPEFLIYFQGTGAADDSGLPNDRFFAVRPEGSVSTLKIQRTERGDSAVYLCASSLPQHPGELFFGEGSRLTVL.

The chain uses TRBV20-1 and TRBJ2-1; D might be TRBD2 (6 bases). CDR3 length equals 13 residues. The germline gives CDR1 DFQATT, CDR2 SNEGSKA (reference sequence). Trimming stripped 3 bases from V and 7 bases from J, with 13 bases between. In nucleotides, the CDR3 is TGCAGTGCTAGTGGAGGGGACTGGAATGAGCAGTTCTTC. Amino acids: CSASGGDWNEQFF.

The chain uses TRBV28 and TRBJ1-6, with D possibly matching TRBD1 (6 bases). In germline, CDR1 is MDHEN, CDR2 SYDVKM. The CDR3 consists of 16 residues. V gave up 7 bases and J gave up 5 bases, with 18 bases separating them. In nucleotides, the CDR3 is TGTGCCAGCACGCGACTGGGGGCGCAGGATAATTCACCCCTCCACTTT. This gives the protein CASTRLGAQDNSPLHF.

This chain links TRBV15 with TRBJ2-3, with D possibly being TRBD2 (5 bases). With 0 bases removed from V and 3 bases from J, the gap between germline ends came to 16 bases. The CDR3 totals 17 residues. Per the germline V gene, CDR1 is LNHNV and CDR2 is YYDKDF (reference sequence). The CDR3 DNA follows: TGTGCCACCAGCAGAGATCTGAGGGCAGGTCCGACAGATACGCAGTATTTT. Residues: CATSRDLRAGPTDTQYF. The whole variable domain, filled in from reference TRBV15 and TRBJ2-3, reads DAMVIQNPRYQVTQFGKPVTLSCSQTLNHNVMYWYQQKSSQAPKLLFHYYDKDFNNEADTPDNFQSRRPNTSFCFLDIRSPGLGDTAMYLCATSRDLRAGPTDTQYFGPGTRLTVL.

J is TRBJ2-4 and V is TRBV5-5; the match to TRBD1 covers 8 bases. The germline gives CDR1 SGHKS, CDR2 YYEKEE (reference sequence). The CDR3 has 15 amino acids. Losses at the gene ends were 6 bases for V and 5 bases for J; bases not matched to a gene: 10. The CDR3 sequence is CASKTHLDRENIQYF. In DNA form, the CDR3 reads TGTGCCAGCAAGACCCATCTGGACAGGGAAAACATTCAGTACTTC. The variable domain in full, completed from reference TRBV5-5 and TRBJ2-4, reads DAGVTQSPTHLIKTRGQQVTLRCSPISGHKSVSWYQQVLGQGPQFIFQYYEKEERGRGNFPDRFSARQFPNYSSELNVNALLLGDSALYLCASKTHLDRENIQYFGAGTRLSVL.

The sample holds a few counts of this clone. The chain combines TRBV20-1 with TRBJ1-5, with a weak D call TRBD1 (5 bases). Trimming removed 3 bases at V and 0 bases at J, with 9 bases between. CDR3 length: 14 amino acids. Per germline, CDR1 DFQATT and CDR2 SNEGSKA (reference sequence). For the CDR3, the DNA is TGCAGTGCTAGTCAGGGAAATAGCAATCAGCCCCAGCATTTT. This gives the protein CSASQGNSNQPQHF.

This chain links TRBV4-2 with TRBJ2-1; TRBD2 aligns across 7 bases. CDR1 and CDR2 from the germline V gene are LGHNA and YNFKEQ. V lost 0 bases and J lost 6; bases outside the gene matches: 8. The CDR3 length is 16 residues. The CDR3 DNA is TGTGCCAGCAGCCAAGAAGTATCCGCGGGAGTCAATGAGCAGTTCTTC. It yields the protein CASSQEVSAGVNEQFF.

This chain joins TRBV27 and TRBJ2-1; 7 bases agree with TRBD1. J gave up 4 bases and V 3 bases, and 6 bases lay outside the gene matches. CDR3 length equals 15 residues. The germline V gene encodes CDR1 MNHEY and CDR2 SMNVEV (reference sequence). CDR3 sequence reads: CASSFVTGSYNEQFF. CDR3 nucleotides: TGTGCCAGCAGTTTTGTGACAGGGTCGTACAATGAGCAGTTCTTC.

V and J are TRBV28 and TRBJ2-7; 10 positions match TRBD2. Germline V gene sequence: CDR1 MDHEN, CDR2 SYDVKM. Trimming cost V 5 bases and J 4 bases; bases outside gene matches: 8. CDR3 length equals 15 residues. In DNA, the CDR3 is TGTGCCAGCAGTGAAAGCGGGAGGGCCCTTTACGAGCAGTACTTC. Its translation is CASSESGRALYEQYF.

The genes are TRBV2 and TRBJ2-1, with TRBD2 matching over 7 bases. Trimming took 8 bases from V and 0 from J; bases not matched to a gene: 4. The germline V gene has CDR1 SNHLY and CDR2 FYNNEI. The CDR3 sequence is 14 residues long. This chain's CDR3 is CASRGGSSYNEQFF. DNA for the CDR3: TGTGCCAGCCGGGGCGGGAGCTCCTACAATGAGCAGTTCTTC.

The V gene is TRBV6-6, the J gene TRBJ1-4, with 12 nucleotides matching TRBD1. This CDR3 contains 14 residues. Unmatched junction bases numbered 4, after V lost 6 bases and J lost 8 bases. The germline V gene encodes CDR1 MNHNY and CDR2 SVGAGI (reference sequence). The CDR3 spells CASRRDRGQEKLFF. CDR3 DNA: TGTGCCAGCAGACGGGACAGGGGGCAAGAAAAACTGTTTTTT.

The chain recombines TRBV7-6 with TRBJ1-2; D gene ambiguous. The length of the CDR3 is 11 residues. Per the germline V gene, CDR1 is SGHVS and CDR2 is FNYEAQ. V shed 0 bases and J shed 8 bases, with 4 bases lying between them. The CDR3 DNA is TGTGCCAGCAGCTTAGCTGGCGGCTACACCTTC. This sequence encodes CASSLAGGYTF. Looking up the rest from reference TRBV7-6 and TRBJ1-2 gives the full variable domain: GAGVSQSPRYKVTKRGQDVALRCDPISGHVSLYWYRQALGQGPEFLTYFNYEAQQDKSGLPNDRFSAERPEGSISTLTIQRTEQRDSAMYRCASSLAGGYTFGSGTRLTVV.

The J gene is TRBJ2-7, the V gene TRBV7-2; 8 bases match TRBD1. Germline V CDR1 and CDR2: SGHTA, FQGNSA. Trimming at V came to 4 bases and at J to 3 bases, leaving 5 bases not matched to a gene. This CDR3 has 14 residues. The DNA for the CDR3 is TGTGCCAGCAGCTCTGGGACAGGTGGCTACGAGCAGTACTTC. It specifies CASSSGTGGYEQYF.

The chain links TRBV6-6 to TRBJ1-4, with 7 positions matching TRBD1. Losses at the gene ends were 7 bases for V and 6 bases for J; bases not matched to a gene: 11. CDR1 is MNHNY, CDR2 SVGAGI, per germline (reference sequence). The CDR3 extends over 15 amino acids. The CDR3 reads CASMVALQGDEKLFF. The CDR3 DNA is TGTGCCAGCATGGTGGCTCTGCAGGGGGATGAAAAACTGTTTTTT.

The chain combines TRBV9 with TRBJ1-6, with D maybe TRBD1 (6 bases). The CDR3 length is 16 residues. V lost 6 bases, J lost 8 bases, and 21 bases lay in between. In germline, CDR1 is SGDLS, CDR2 YYNGEE. Written as DNA, the CDR3 is TGTGCCAGCACCTCAGGCCCAGGGGCGAGAGATTCACCCCTCCACTTT. Translated, it gives CASTSGPGARDSPLHF.

The rearrangement links TRBV7-8 to TRBJ2-1; the match to TRBD1 covers 8 bases. The CDR3 loop spans 15 amino acids. Germline lookup yields CDR1 SGHVS and CDR2 FQNEAQ. J lost 4 bases, V lost 3 bases, and 5 bases had no gene match. CDR3 DNA sequence: TGTGCCAGCAGCTTGACGGGACAGGAGTACAATGAGCAGTTCTTC. This translates into CASSLTGQEYNEQFF.

This clone was found once. The CDR3 region has the DNA TGTGCCAGCAGTGATTTGGACAGGGGGCGCCCCGCAACTAATGAAAAACTGTTTTTT. It specifies CASSDLDRGRPATNEKLFF. The chain joins TRBV2 to TRBJ1-4, with TRBD1 matching 11 bases. The CDR3 is 19 residues long. J gave up 0 bases and V 3 bases, and 9 bases lay outside the gene matches. Germline V gene sequence: CDR1 SNHLY, CDR2 FYNNEI.

This rearrangement joins TRBV7-9 to TRBJ2-7, with TRBD2 matching over 13 bases. Germline V gene lookup returns CDR1 SEHNR and CDR2 FQNEAQ (reference sequence). Trimming at V came to 3 bases and at J to 2 bases, leaving 13 bases not matched to a gene. The CDR3 is 19 residues long. In DNA, the CDR3 is TGTGCCAGCAGCTTCCCAACTAGCGGGAGGGCTGGGGACGCCTACGAGCAGTACTTC. Protein: CASSFPTSGRAGDAYEQYF.

CDR3 loop: CASSLAVGTANTGELFF. CDR3 in DNA: TGCGCCAGCAGCTTGGCCGTCGGGACAGCAAACACCGGGGAGCTGTTTTTT. This rearrangement joins TRBV5-1 to TRBJ2-2, with TRBD1 matching over 7 bases. The CDR3 loop spans 17 amino acids. Germline V gene data show CDR1 as SGHRS and CDR2 as YFSETQ. The V gene end was trimmed by 0 bases and the J gene end by 2 bases; junction bases not matched to a gene: 7. Based on the CDR3 plus reference TRBV5-1 and TRBJ2-2, the full variable domain is KAGVTQTPRYLIKTRGQQVTLSCSPISGHRSVSWYQQTPGQGLQFLFEYFSETQRNKGNFPGRFSGRQFSNSRSEMNVSTLELGDSALYLCASSLAVGTANTGELFFGEGSRLTVL.

The chain combines TRBV11-2 with TRBJ2-1; 7 nucleotides line up with TRBD2. Germline CDR1 and CDR2: SGHAT and FQNNGV. After removal of 4 bases from V and 6 bases from J, the junction contained 12 bases not matched to a gene. The CDR3 totals 16 residues. The CDR3 nucleotides read TGTGCCAGCAGCTCCGTCGCGGGAGATGCGGCCAATGAGCAGTTCTTC. Translated, it gives CASSSVAGDAANEQFF.